What follows are 24 T cell receptor beta chains derived from one specimen sequenced in a study of control samples from healthy donors and cancer patients. Generated by immunoSEQ multiplex PCR, the TCRdb table keeps only in-frame clones and is missing some. The data contain about 120,000 clones, roughly 90% of them seen just once; the ten biggest clones take up around 40%. The sample was blood. Receptors originate from a man in his fifties in good health.

V gene TRBV5-8 combines with J gene TRBJ1-2, with D tentatively TRBD1 (6 bases). V was clipped by 2 bases and J by 8 bases, with 10 bases between them. This CDR3 is 12 amino acids long. Germline V gives CDR1 SGHTS, CDR2 YDEGEE. This CDR3 is CASSFGGSGYTF. In nucleotides, the CDR3 is TGTGCCAGCAGCTTCGGGGGCTCGGGCTACACCTTC.

This sequence joins TRBV6-1 and TRBJ1-1, with TRBD1 identical over 7 bases. This CDR3 contains 13 residues. Per germline, CDR1 MNHNS and CDR2 SASEGT. Trimming removed 2 bases from V and 7 bases from J; junction bases left unmatched: 4. This chain's CDR3 is CASSEPTGIEAFF. The CDR3 region has the DNA TGTGCCAGCAGTGAACCGACAGGGATTGAAGCTTTCTTT.

The chain has TRBV15 and TRBJ1-1; D is perhaps TRBD1 (5 bases). Trimming took 1 base from V and 3 from J, leaving 12 bases between them. The CDR3 contains 15 residues. The germline V gene encodes CDR1 LNHNV and CDR2 YYDKDF (reference sequence). CDR3 nucleotide sequence: TGTGCCACCAGCAGAGGGGGCTCCCAGGACACTGAAGCTTTCTTT. Its protein is CATSRGGSQDTEAFF.

The chain links TRBV6-5 to TRBJ1-1, with TRBD1 as a possible D gene (5 bases). Germline CDR1 MNHEY, CDR2 SVGAGI. The germline V and J ends were trimmed by 6 bases and 4 bases, with 9 bases remaining between them. The CDR3 totals 12 residues. The CDR3 here is CASRQATTEAFF. CDR3 bases: TGTGCCAGCAGACAGGCCACCACTGAAGCTTTCTTT.

The J gene is TRBJ1-2, the V gene TRBV21-1; the DNA was not used to check the table's D call, TRBD1. TRBV21-1 is a known pseudogene. CDR3 length: 14 residues. The CDR3 DNA sequence: TGTGCCAGCAGCCGTTTGACAGGGGTCTATGGCTACACCTTC. Translation: CASSRLTGVYGYTF.

The chain is built from TRBV29-1 and TRBJ1-1; TRBD1 matches at 8 bases. Germline V gene lookup returns CDR1 SQVTM and CDR2 ANQGSEA. The CDR3 has 15 amino acids. The CDR3 sequence is CSVKQGVGGWTEAFF. Here the CDR3 DNA reads TGCAGTGTAAAACAGGGGGTGGGAGGATGGACTGAAGCTTTCTTT.

V gene TRBV2 combines with J gene TRBJ1-1; D remains unclear. The V gene's germline CDR1 is SNHLY and CDR2 FYNNEI. Trimming stripped 3 bases from V and 0 bases from J, with 5 bases between. The CDR3 runs to 13 residues. The CDR3 DNA reads as TGTGCCAGCAGTGACGAATTGAACACTGAAGCTTTCTTT. It specifies CASSDELNTEAFF.

The rearrangement joins TRBV4-1 to TRBJ2-7; 11 bases match TRBD1. Germline lookup yields CDR1 MGHRA and CDR2 YSYEKL. The V gene end was trimmed by 5 bases and the J gene end by 5 bases; junction bases not matched to a gene: 5. The CDR3 length is 14 residues. In DNA, the CDR3 is TGCGCCAGCAGCTATGGACAGGGGGCCCACGAGCAGTACTTC. Its protein product is CASSYGQGAHEQYF.

V is TRBV5-4 and J is TRBJ2-3; 7 bases align to TRBD1. The CDR3 sequence is 13 residues long. V shed 4 bases, J shed 5 bases, and the junction held 4 bases outside the gene matches. Germline loops: CDR1 SGHNT, CDR2 YYREEE (reference sequence). The CDR3 nucleotides are TGTGCCAGCAGCACCCAGGGGGTAGATACGCAGTATTTT. Amino acids: CASSTQGVDTQYF.

The J gene is TRBJ2-3, the V gene TRBV7-2, with D perhaps matching TRBD2 (5 bases). The CDR3 contains 14 residues. The germline gives CDR1 SGHTA, CDR2 FQGNSA. V shed 6 bases and J shed 9 bases, with 19 bases lying between them. The CDR3 DNA sequence: TGTGCCAGCAGTTTCAGCGGTGGGGAGAGCACGCAGTATTTT. Its protein product is CASSFSGGESTQYF.

The sample holds one count of this clone. The CDR3: CASSQEGRGPSSTDTQYF. In DNA, the CDR3 is TGTGCCAGCAGCCAAGAAGGGAGGGGGCCCTCTAGCACAGATACGCAGTATTTT. The V call is TRBV4-2, the J call TRBJ2-3, with D perhaps being TRBD1 or TRBD2 (7 bases each). The germline CDR1 and CDR2 sequences are LGHNA and YNFKEQ. Trimming removed 0 bases at V and 0 bases at J, with 16 bases between. CDR3 size: 18 residues.

This chain uses TRBV29-1 with TRBJ1-2, with TRBD1 as a possible D gene (6 bases). CDR1 SQVTM and CDR2 ANQGSEA come from the germline V gene. V was shortened by 7 bases and J by 7 bases, with 16 bases between the two germline ends. The CDR3 extends over 12 amino acids. DNA of the CDR3: TGCAGCGGGTACTCGGGGGCGTTTGGCTACACCTTC. Translation: CSGYSGAFGYTF.

This clone was picked up one time. This sequence joins TRBV29-1 and TRBJ1-1, with 10 bases lining up with TRBD1. Germline CDR1 SQVTM, CDR2 ANQGSEA. The CDR3 length is 12 residues. V lost 7 bases and J lost 7; bases outside the gene matches: 6. CDR3 protein: CSARTGGFEAFF. The CDR3 DNA reads as TGCAGCGCCCGGACAGGGGGATTTGAAGCTTTCTTT.

This clone occurred a few times. The chain links TRBV15 to TRBJ2-5, with 8 bases aligning to TRBD2. V was pared by 0 bases and J by 7 bases, with 4 bases of the junction left unmatched. The CDR3 sequence is 14 residues long. Germline loops: CDR1 LNHNV, CDR2 YYDKDF (reference sequence). Here the CDR3 reads CATSREAGEWTQYF. CDR3 DNA: TGTGCCACCAGCAGAGAAGCGGGGGAGTGGACCCAGTACTTC.

The chain has TRBV12-3 or TRBV12-4 and TRBJ1-2, with D hard to call. Between the trimmed V and J ends, which lost 1 base and 6 bases, there was a span of 6 bases. The CDR3 has 12 residues. CDR3 nucleotides: TGTGCCAGCAGTTTAGGGCACAATGGCTACACCTTC. As protein: CASSLGHNGYTF.

As regards this clone: A junction end diverges from the germline sequence, so it may reflect a read error. The genes are TRBV19 and TRBJ1-6; 7 bases fit TRBD1. This CDR3 is 15 amino acids long. CDR1 is LNHDA, CDR2 SQIVND, per germline (reference sequence). In DNA form, the CDR3 reads TGTGTCAGTAGTGCCCTACAGGGGACAGACTCACCCCTCCACTTT. Encoded protein: CVSSALQGTDSPLHF.

This clone turned up a few times. The chain joins TRBV12-3 or TRBV12-4 to TRBJ2-7, with D maybe TRBD2 (5 bases). The CDR3 is made up of 12 amino acids. V was shortened by 8 bases and J by 0 bases, with 8 bases between the two germline ends. CDR3 residues: CASEGNSYEQYF. The CDR3 DNA follows: TGTGCCAGCGAGGGCAACTCCTACGAGCAGTACTTC.

This sequence joins TRBV4-3 and TRBJ2-5, with TRBD2 matching 11 bases. The CDR3 is 16 amino acids. The germline V gene has CDR1 LGHNA and CDR2 YSLEER. The ends lost 0 bases at V and 0 bases at J; junction bases unmatched: 0. The CDR3 is CASSQEGLADQETQYF. The CDR3 DNA sequence: TGCGCCAGCAGCCAAGAGGGACTAGCGGACCAAGAGACCCAGTACTTC.

The V and J genes are TRBV14 and TRBJ1-3; no firm D call. The ends were cut back, 5 bases at V and 1 base at J, with 12 bases in the middle. The CDR3 has 15 amino acids. Germline CDR1 SGHDN, CDR2 FVKESK. The CDR3 protein is CASSSFGDSGNTIYF. Here the CDR3 DNA reads TGTGCCAGCAGCAGCTTCGGAGATTCTGGAAACACCATATATTTT.

The chain links TRBV10-3 to TRBJ1-1; perhaps TRBD1 as D (5 bases). CDR1 is ENHRY, CDR2 SYGVKD, per germline. The CDR3 has 15 residues. V lost 7 bases to trimming and J lost 7 bases, with 22 bases between them. The CDR3 DNA sequence: TGTGCCATCACAAGAGGGCCGCGGGGCGCGAATGAAGCTTTCTTT. It specifies CAITRGPRGANEAFF.

Points on this clone: The sample holds other DNA sequences that translate to the same CDR3. This chain uses TRBV3-1 (or the pseudogene TRBV3-2) with TRBJ2-3, with no clear D. V was cut by 3 bases and J by 0 bases, with 1 base left in between. The CDR3 extends over 12 amino acids. Germline CDR1 is LGHDT and CDR2 is YNNKEL (reference sequence). This chain's CDR3 is CASSQSTDTQYF. The CDR3 DNA reads as TGTGCCAGCAGCCAGAGCACAGATACGCAGTATTTT.

The chain is built from TRBV24-1 and TRBJ2-2; unclear D gene. CDR3 length: 14 amino acids. Deletions cut 5 bases from V and 2 bases from J, with 8 bases between. Germline V gene sequence: CDR1 KGHDR, CDR2 SFDVKD. The CDR3 region is CATSGWGNTGELFF. The DNA for the CDR3 is TGTGCCACCAGTGGTTGGGGAAACACCGGGGAGCTGTTTTTT.

This chain connects TRBV6-4 to TRBJ1-2; D may be TRBD1 (6 bases). Trimming removed 5 bases from V and 6 bases from J, with 25 bases in between. This CDR3 is 17 amino acids long. From germline, CDR1 is MRHNA and CDR2 SNTAGT. CDR3 DNA: TGTGCCAGCAGTCGTGTCGCAGGGGACCCTGGGGCAGATGGCTACACCTTC. This codes for CASSRVAGDPGADGYTF.

V gene TRBV10-2 combines with J gene TRBJ1-5, with D possibly matching TRBD1 (5 bases). V lost 1 base to trimming and J lost 2 bases, with 18 bases between them. Germline assignment: CDR1 WSHSY and CDR2 SAAADI. The CDR3 is 18 amino acids. For the CDR3, the DNA is TGCGCCAGCAGTGAGTTGCGGGGCAGGTATGATGGCAATCAGCCCCAGCATTTT. Its protein is CASSELRGRYDGNQPQHF.